This note documents a single TCR beta chain sequence. This record belongs to a study of OX40 agonist ivuxolimab in advanced cancers. This table comes from immunoSEQ multiplex PCR, and its TCRdb copy is limited to in-frame clones, with some not included. The sample comprises 35,000 to 55,000 clones, around 94% of which are singletons, and approximately 10% rests with the top ten. The CDR3 contains 14 residues. V lost 1 base and J lost 3; bases outside the gene matches: 1. The V gene's germline CDR1 is LNHDA and CDR2 SQIVND (reference sequence). The chain combines TRBV19 with TRBJ2-7; 9 nucleotides line up with TRBD1. The sequenced sample was CD4+ or CD8+ T cells sorted from blood, obtained in a trial of the OX40 agonist ivuxolimab. The origin of this receptor is an adult with an advanced solid tumor such as melanoma, head and neck, liver or kidney cancer. The CDR3 region is CASSIGQGDYEQYF. The CDR3 DNA follows: TGTGCCAGTAGTATAGGACAGGGGGACTACGAGCAGTACTTC.